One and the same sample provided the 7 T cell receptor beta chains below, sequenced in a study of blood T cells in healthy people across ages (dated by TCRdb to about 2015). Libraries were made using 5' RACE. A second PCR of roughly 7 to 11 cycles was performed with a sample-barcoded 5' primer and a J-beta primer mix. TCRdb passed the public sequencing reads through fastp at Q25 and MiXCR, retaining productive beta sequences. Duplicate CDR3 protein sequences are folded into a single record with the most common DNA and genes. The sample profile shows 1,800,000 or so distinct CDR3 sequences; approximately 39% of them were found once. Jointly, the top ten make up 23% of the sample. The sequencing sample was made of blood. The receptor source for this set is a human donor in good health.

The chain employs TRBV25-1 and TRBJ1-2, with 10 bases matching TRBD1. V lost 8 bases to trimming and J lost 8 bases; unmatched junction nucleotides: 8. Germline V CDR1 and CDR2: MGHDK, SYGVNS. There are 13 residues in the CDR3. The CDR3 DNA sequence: TGTGCCAGCGGGACAGGGGAATCCTGGGGCTACACCTTC. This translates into CASGTGESWGYTF.

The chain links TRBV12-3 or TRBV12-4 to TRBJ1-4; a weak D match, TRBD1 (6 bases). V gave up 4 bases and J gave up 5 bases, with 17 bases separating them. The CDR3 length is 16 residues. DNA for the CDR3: TGTGCCAGCAGTTCCTCATCGACAGGCCAGAATGAAAAACTGTTTTTT. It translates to CASSSSSTGQNEKLFF.

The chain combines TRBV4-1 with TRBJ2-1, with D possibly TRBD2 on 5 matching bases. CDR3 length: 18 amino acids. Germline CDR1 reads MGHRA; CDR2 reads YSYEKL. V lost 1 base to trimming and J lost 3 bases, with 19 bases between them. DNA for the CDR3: TGCGCCAGCAGCCAAGTCGGGAATCGACCTGTGAGCTACAATGAGCAGTTCTTC. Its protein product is CASSQVGNRPVSYNEQFF.

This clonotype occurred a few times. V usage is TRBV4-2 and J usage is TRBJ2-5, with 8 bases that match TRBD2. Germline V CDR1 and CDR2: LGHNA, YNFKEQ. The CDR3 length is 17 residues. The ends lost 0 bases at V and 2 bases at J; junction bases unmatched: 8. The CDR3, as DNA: TGTGCCAGCAGCCAAGATGGAAGCGGGGGAGGGCAAGAGACCCAGTACTTC. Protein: CASSQDGSGGGQETQYF.

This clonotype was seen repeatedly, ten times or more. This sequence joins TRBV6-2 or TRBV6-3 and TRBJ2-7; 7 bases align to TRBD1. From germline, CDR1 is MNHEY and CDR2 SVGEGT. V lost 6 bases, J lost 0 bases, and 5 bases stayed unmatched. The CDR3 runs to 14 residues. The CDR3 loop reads CASRGAGGSYEQYF. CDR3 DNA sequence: TGTGCCAGCAGGGGGGCAGGGGGCTCCTACGAGCAGTACTTC.

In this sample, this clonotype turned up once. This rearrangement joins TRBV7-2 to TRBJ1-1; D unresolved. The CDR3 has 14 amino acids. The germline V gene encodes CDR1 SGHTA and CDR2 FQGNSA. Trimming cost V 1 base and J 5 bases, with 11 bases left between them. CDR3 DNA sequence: TGTGCCAGCAGCTTAGGAGTGAGCCGAACTGAAGCTTTCTTT. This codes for CASSLGVSRTEAFF.

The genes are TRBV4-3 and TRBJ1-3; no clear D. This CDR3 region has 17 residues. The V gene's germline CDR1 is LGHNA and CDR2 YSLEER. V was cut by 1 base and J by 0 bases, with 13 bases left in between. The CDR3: CASSQVVAGPSGNTIYF. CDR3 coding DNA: TGCGCCAGCAGCCAAGTTGTCGCAGGACCCTCTGGAAACACCATATATTTT.